These 5 T cell receptor beta chains came from one sample sequenced in a study of blood T cell repertoires in COVID-19. Clones were sequenced by immunoSEQ multiplex PCR, and TCRdb holds only the in-frame ones, with some missing. The table records roughly 410,000 clones, approximately 90% of them present only once. Sequenced input: peripheral blood. The receptor set was obtained from a woman between 40 and 50 years old with COVID-19, enrolled during active disease.

CDR3 in amino acids: CASFTGHGNTIYF. DNA of the CDR3: TGTGCCAGTTTCACAGGGCATGGAAACACCATATATTTT. The V gene is TRBV19, the J gene TRBJ1-3; D might be TRBD1 (6 bases). Trimming cost V 8 bases and J 3 bases, with 11 bases left between them. This CDR3 spans 13 amino acids. Germline V gene lookup returns CDR1 LNHDA and CDR2 SQIVND (reference sequence).

V gene TRBV7-9 combines with J gene TRBJ1-5; D possibly corresponds to TRBD1 (5 bases). Trimming left V 0 bases short and J 7 bases short, with 13 bases between. Germline values: CDR1 SEHNR, CDR2 FQNEAQ (reference sequence). The CDR3 has 15 residues. CDR3 residues: CASSLAFGGNQPQHF. For the CDR3, the DNA is TGTGCCAGCAGCTTAGCGTTCGGGGGGAACCAGCCCCAGCATTTT.

This clone has just a few counts. V gene TRBV6-1 combines with J gene TRBJ1-6; D possibly corresponds to TRBD1 (6 bases). V was pared by 2 bases and J by 10 bases, with 9 bases between. CDR3 length equals 13 residues. Germline CDR1 and CDR2: MNHNS and SASEGT. CDR3 DNA: TGTGCCAGCAGTGAAACAGGGAGCTCACCCCTCCACTTT. Its protein product is CASSETGSSPLHF.

The chain joins TRBV5-1 to TRBJ2-3; 8 bases are a match to TRBD1. Germline V gene lookup returns CDR1 SGHRS and CDR2 YFSETQ. V lost 3 bases, J lost 2 bases, and 8 bases stayed unmatched. The CDR3 is 16 amino acids. The CDR3 reads CASSWGRQGFTDTQYF. CDR3 in DNA: TGCGCCAGCAGCTGGGGGAGACAGGGGTTCACAGATACGCAGTATTTT. The whole variable domain, remainder taken from reference TRBV5-1 and TRBJ2-3, is KAGVTQTPRYLIKTRGQQVTLSCSPISGHRSVSWYQQTPGQGLQFLFEYFSETQRNKGNFPGRFSGRQFSNSRSEMNVSTLELGDSALYLCASSWGRQGFTDTQYFGPGTRLTVL.

This chain links TRBV6-5 with TRBJ2-5, with D perhaps TRBD2 (5 bases). This CDR3 has 15 residues. V gave up 5 bases and J gave up 4 bases, with 17 bases separating them. CDR1 is MNHEY, CDR2 SVGAGI, per germline. The chain's CDR3 is CASSNPPGVGETQYF. As DNA, the CDR3 is TGTGCCAGCAGTAACCCGCCCGGGGTTGGAGAGACCCAGTACTTC.